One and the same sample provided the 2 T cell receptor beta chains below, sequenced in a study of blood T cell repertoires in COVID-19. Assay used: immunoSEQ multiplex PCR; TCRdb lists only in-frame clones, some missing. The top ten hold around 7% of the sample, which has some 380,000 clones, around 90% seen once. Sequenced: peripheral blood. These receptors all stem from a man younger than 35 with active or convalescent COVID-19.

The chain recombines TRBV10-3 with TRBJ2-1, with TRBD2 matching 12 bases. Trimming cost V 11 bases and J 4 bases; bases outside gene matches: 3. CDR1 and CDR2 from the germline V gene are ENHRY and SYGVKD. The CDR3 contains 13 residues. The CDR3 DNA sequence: TGTGCCGTCGGACTAGCGGGGTACAATGAGCAGTTCTTC. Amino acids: CAVGLAGYNEQFF.

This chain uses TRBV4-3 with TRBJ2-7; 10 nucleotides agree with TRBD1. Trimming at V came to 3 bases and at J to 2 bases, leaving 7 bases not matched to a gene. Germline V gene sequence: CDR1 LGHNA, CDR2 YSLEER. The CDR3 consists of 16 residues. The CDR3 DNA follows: TGCGCCAGCAGCCAGGTAGCCGGGACAGGGGCCTACGAGCAGTACTTC. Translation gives CASSQVAGTGAYEQYF.